Listed below are T cell receptor beta chains from one sample, sequenced in a study of T cells in localized non-small cell lung cancer. Profiling relied on immunoSEQ multiplex PCR, and the TCRdb table lists in-frame clones only, not all of them. The profile covers some 10,000 clones, with approximately 85% appearing a single time and roughly 9.2% taken by the ten largest. Sequenced here: peripheral blood, sampled before any cancer treatment. These receptors were obtained from a male donor aged 60 or older with stage III lung adenocarcinoma. The CDR3 runs from the conserved cysteine through the conserved F or W. Fields, in order: D gene, J gene, clone size, V gene, CDR3 protein, CDR3 DNA. D genes are given only for firm matches. Part of the rows lack a size; the others show once, few, many or a class for expanded clones.

TRBD1,TRBJ1-6,.,TRBV6-6,CASRSDRGHSPLHF,TGTGCCAGCAGGTCGGACAGGGGGCATTCACCCCTCCACTTT
.,TRBJ1-5,.,TRBV5-1,CASSFRIQPQHF,TGCGCCAGCAGCTTCCGAATACAGCCCCAGCATTTT
.,TRBJ2-2,.,TRBV5-1,CASSLAWGASTGELFF,TGCGCCAGCAGCTTGGCGTGGGGGGCCAGTACCGGGGAGCTGTTTTTT
.,TRBJ2-4,.,TRBV6-5,CASSYSKNGIQYF,TGTGCCAGCAGTTACTCGAAAAATGGGATACAGTACTTC
.,TRBJ1-5,.,TRBV18,CASSSRQDYNQPQHF,TGTGCCAGCTCATCAAGACAGGATTACAATCAGCCCCAGCATTTT
TRBD2,TRBJ2-1,.,TRBV28,CASSLMGTSEINEQFF,TGTGCCAGCAGTCTCATGGGGACTAGTGAGATCAATGAGCAGTTCTTC
TRBD2,TRBJ2-1,.,TRBV11-3,CASSRFGASGYNEQFF,TGTGCCAGCAGCCGATTTGGGGCTAGCGGGTACAATGAGCAGTTCTTC
.,TRBJ1-5,.,TRBV5-1,CASSLLGGDQPQHF,TGCGCCAGCAGCTTGTTGGGGGGAGATCAGCCCCAGCATTTT
.,TRBJ1-1,.,TRBV4-3,CASSQGRGLGNTEAFF,TGCGCCAGCAGCCAAGGTAGGGGCCTAGGGAACACTGAAGCTTTCTTT
TRBD2,TRBJ2-1,few,TRBV4-2,CASSQGGLALMGSYNEQFF,TGTGCCAGCAGCCAAGGGGGACTAGCGTTGATGGGCTCCTACAATGAGCAGTTCTTC
.,TRBJ1-3,.,TRBV4-2,CASRGGNTIYF,TGTGCCAGCAGGGGCGGAAACACCATATATTTT
.,TRBJ2-5,.,TRBV15,CATSRGFQGWGGETQYF,TGTGCCACCAGCAGAGGTTTTCAGGGATGGGGCGGAGAGACCCAGTACTTC
TRBD2,TRBJ2-3,.,TRBV4-1,CASRPTSGRVYSRDTQYF,TGCGCCAGCAGACCTACTAGCGGGAGAGTTTACAGTCGAGATACGCAGTATTTT
.,TRBJ2-2,.,TRBV10-3,CAISESDAPNTGELFF,TGTGCCATCAGTGAGTCGGACGCTCCCAACACCGGGGAGCTGTTTTTT
TRBD2,TRBJ2-1,.,TRBV5-1,CASSPGIAGGYNEQFF,TGCGCCAGCAGCCCGGGGATAGCGGGAGGGTACAATGAGCAGTTCTTC
.,TRBJ1-1,once,TRBV6-5,CASSYAGTTEAFF,TGTGCCAGCAGTTACGCGGGGACCACTGAAGCTTTCTTT
.,TRBJ1-5,.,TRBV4-1,CASSQDPNRDQPQHF,TGCGCCAGCAGCCAAGATCCCAACAGGGATCAGCCCCAGCATTTT
.,TRBJ2-1,.,TRBV13,CASSLGGSDEQFF,TGTGCCAGCAGCTTAGGTGGGAGCGATGAGCAGTTCTTC
.,TRBJ1-1,few,TRBV2,CASKGLGATEAFF,TGTGCCAGCAAGGGGCTCGGGGCCACTGAAGCTTTCTTT
TRBD1,TRBJ1-4,.,TRBV7-8,CASSLSGTGGQKLFF,TGTGCCAGCAGCTTATCGGGGACAGGGGGCCAAAAACTGTTTTTT
TRBD1,TRBJ1-2,.,TRBV10-3,CATRGGQGLIYGYTF,TGTGCCACCCGTGGGGGACAGGGCTTAATCTATGGCTACACCTTC
.,TRBJ2-1,.,TRBV29-1,CSVESGRDNEQFF,TGCAGCGTTGAGTCCGGGCGGGACAATGAGCAGTTCTTC
TRBD1,TRBJ2-7,.,TRBV4-1,CASSQSGTGSYEQYF,TGCGCCAGCAGCCAATCCGGGACAGGGTCCTACGAGCAGTACTTC